This TCR beta chain was obtained from a study of B cell selection in AIRE deficiency. Notes on the study in general: Tconv and Treg cells from AIRE-deficient patients resembled healthy donors in TCRBV usage, CDR3 length and diversity. Healthy Tconv contained approximately 37% of shared healthy Treg sequences; only TCRbeta sequenced. Of a few thousand shared Treg TCRbeta sequences, roughly 33% were healthy-only, 7.5% to 9.5% patient-only. Shared Treg sequences had shorter CDR3s, biased toward rearrangements with few non-templated insertions.

As for this clone: Its antigen is unidentified.

Conventional CD4 T cells were sorted as CD4+CD127+ cells. The CDR3 is 15 residues long. Germline values: CDR1 SGHAT, CDR2 FQNNGV. Trimming left V 1 base short and J 2 bases short, with 12 bases between. Repertoires were generated with immunoSEQ multiplex PCR, while TCRdb's copy carries only in-frame clones and drops some. Here the sample spans some 27,000 clones, roughly 96% being singletons. Sequenced input: CD4+CD127+ conventional T cells sorted from PBMCs. This clonotype was obtained from a human donor in good health. The V call is TRBV11-2, the J call TRBJ2-7; D is uncertain. CDR3 in DNA: TGTGCCAGCAGCTTAGGGATGTCCCAAGCCTACGAGCAGTACTTC. This encodes CASSLGMSQAYEQYF.